Listed below are T cell receptor beta chains from one sample, sequenced in a study of cytomegalovirus exposure and HLA in healthy donors. The method was immunoSEQ multiplex PCR; TCRdb's version includes in-frame clones alone and lacks a portion of them. The repertoire holds more than 120,000 clones, with roughly 89% as singletons. Source material: PBMCs. The receptors here all came from a man aged 18 to 35 in good health and CMV-seropositive. Each CDR3 is given with its conserved first and last residue. Each record gives: J gene, D gene, clone size, V gene, CDR3 DNA, CDR3 protein. The D gene is left open where the match is weak. Size is omitted from some rows. Given values are once, few, many or a class for expanded clones.

j_gene: TRBJ2-3; d_gene: TRBD2; abundance: NA; v_gene: TRBV19; CDR3nt: TGTGCCACCACAACTCTCGGCCCCGGGGGGGGCGATACGCAGTATTTT; CDR3aa: CATTTLGPGGGDTQYF
j_gene: TRBJ1-2; d_gene: NA; abundance: NA; v_gene: TRBV9; CDR3nt: TGTGCCAGCAGCTCAGCGGTGAGGGGGAGCTACACCTTC; CDR3aa: CASSSAVRGSYTF
j_gene: TRBJ2-7; d_gene: NA; abundance: NA; v_gene: TRBV5-1; CDR3nt: TGCGCCAGCAGCACCGACAGGTACGAGCAGTACTTC; CDR3aa: CASSTDRYEQYF
j_gene: TRBJ2-1; d_gene: TRBD2; abundance: NA; v_gene: TRBV6-4; CDR3nt: TGTGCCAGCAGTGATTCAAGCGGGGGAGACGGTTACAATGAGCAGTTCTTC; CDR3aa: CASSDSSGGDGYNEQFF
j_gene: TRBJ1-1; d_gene: NA; abundance: NA; v_gene: TRBV7-3; CDR3nt: TGTGCCAGCAGCTTAACTCCAGGGAACACTGAAGCTTTCTTT; CDR3aa: CASSLTPGNTEAFF
j_gene: TRBJ2-5; d_gene: TRBD1; abundance: NA; v_gene: TRBV29-1; CDR3nt: TGCAGCGTGGTCCGGGACAGCAAAGAGACCCAGTACTTC; CDR3aa: CSVVRDSKETQYF
j_gene: TRBJ2-1; d_gene: NA; abundance: few; v_gene: TRBV6-4; CDR3nt: TGTGCCAGCAGTGACGCCGGGACAAACTCCTACAATGAGCAGTTCTTC; CDR3aa: CASSDAGTNSYNEQFF
j_gene: TRBJ1-4; d_gene: NA; abundance: NA; v_gene: TRBV6-1; CDR3nt: TGTGCCAGCAGTGAAACAGGCGGGGCAACTAATGAAAAACTGTTTTTT; CDR3aa: CASSETGGATNEKLFF
j_gene: TRBJ1-1; d_gene: NA; abundance: NA; v_gene: TRBV6-6; CDR3nt: TGTGCCAGCAGTCTACCAAACACTGAAGCTTTCTTT; CDR3aa: CASSLPNTEAFF
j_gene: TRBJ2-7; d_gene: NA; abundance: NA; v_gene: TRBV30; CDR3nt: TGTGCCTGGAGTGACAGCGAGCAGTACTTC; CDR3aa: CAWSDSEQYF
j_gene: TRBJ2-3; d_gene: TRBD1; abundance: NA; v_gene: TRBV28; CDR3nt: TGTGCCAGCAGCCTACAGGGGCGTTCGACAGATACGCAGTATTTT; CDR3aa: CASSLQGRSTDTQYF
j_gene: TRBJ1-6; d_gene: TRBD1; abundance: NA; v_gene: TRBV28; CDR3nt: TGTGCCAGCAGTTTGGTGGACAGGGCTTCACCCCTCCACTTT; CDR3aa: CASSLVDRASPLHF
j_gene: TRBJ2-3; d_gene: TRBD2; abundance: once; v_gene: TRBV5-4; CDR3nt: TGTGCCAGCAGCGCCGGTAGCGGGAGCTTATATACGCAGTATTTT; CDR3aa: CASSAGSGSLYTQYF
j_gene: TRBJ2-1; d_gene: TRBD2; abundance: NA; v_gene: TRBV7-9; CDR3nt: TGTGCCAGCAGCTTCGCACTAGCGGGAGAAAATGAGCAGTTCTTC; CDR3aa: CASSFALAGENEQFF
j_gene: TRBJ2-7; d_gene: NA; abundance: NA; v_gene: TRBV15; CDR3nt: TGTGCCACCAGCAGAGATCTCTGGACAGCACTAACCTACGAGCAGTACTTC; CDR3aa: CATSRDLWTALTYEQYF
j_gene: TRBJ2-3; d_gene: TRBD1; abundance: NA; v_gene: TRBV5-1; CDR3nt: TGCGCCAGCAGCTATGGCAGGGGGCTGTTGGGTGAGAGAGGTCGGAACACAGATACGCAGTATTTT; CDR3aa: CASSYGRGLLGERGRNTDTQYF
j_gene: TRBJ1-6; d_gene: NA; abundance: NA; v_gene: TRBV9; CDR3nt: TGTGCCAGCAGCGTCGGCCCCGGGTTAAATGATTCACCCCTCCACTTT; CDR3aa: CASSVGPGLNDSPLHF
j_gene: TRBJ2-1; d_gene: NA; abundance: once; v_gene: TRBV6-6; CDR3nt: TGTGCCAGCAGTTACTCCTATGAGCAGTTCTTC; CDR3aa: CASSYSYEQFF
j_gene: TRBJ1-2; d_gene: TRBD1; abundance: NA; v_gene: TRBV25-1; CDR3nt: TGTGCCAGCAGTATACGAACAGGGGCCGACGTCTACACCTTC; CDR3aa: CASSIRTGADVYTF
j_gene: TRBJ2-7; d_gene: TRBD1; abundance: NA; v_gene: TRBV5-1; CDR3nt: TGCGCCAGCAGCCTCGGACAGGGGCCCAGGTACGAGCAGTACTTC; CDR3aa: CASSLGQGPRYEQYF
j_gene: TRBJ1-3; d_gene: NA; abundance: NA; v_gene: TRBV6-5; CDR3nt: TGTGCCAGCAGTTACTCGATCGGGGCTGGAAACACCATATATTTT; CDR3aa: CASSYSIGAGNTIYF
j_gene: TRBJ1-5; d_gene: NA; abundance: NA; v_gene: TRBV6-5; CDR3nt: TGTGCCAGGAGAGGGCACGGGAATCAGCCCCAGCATTTT; CDR3aa: CARRGHGNQPQHF
j_gene: TRBJ1-5; d_gene: NA; abundance: NA; v_gene: TRBV7-9; CDR3nt: TGTGCCAGCAGCTTATCTTCCGCGGGGTATAGCAATCAGCCCCAGCATTTT; CDR3aa: CASSLSSAGYSNQPQHF
j_gene: TRBJ2-7; d_gene: NA; abundance: NA; v_gene: TRBV7-2; CDR3nt: TGTGCCAGCAGCTTAGCCCCCCTATCGCCCTCCTACGAGCAGTACTTC; CDR3aa: CASSLAPLSPSYEQYF
j_gene: TRBJ2-7; d_gene: NA; abundance: NA; v_gene: TRBV10-3; CDR3nt: TGTGCCATCAGTGATACACCTTATTCCTACGAGCAGTACTTC; CDR3aa: CAISDTPYSYEQYF
j_gene: TRBJ1-4; d_gene: TRBD1; abundance: NA; v_gene: TRBV6-5; CDR3nt: TGTGCCAGCAGTTCCTCGGACAGGCTAGGAGAAAAACTGTTTTTT; CDR3aa: CASSSSDRLGEKLFF
j_gene: TRBJ1-2; d_gene: NA; abundance: NA; v_gene: TRBV9; CDR3nt: TGTGCCAGCAGCGGCCTTGGAGCTAACTATGGCTACACCTTC; CDR3aa: CASSGLGANYGYTF
j_gene: TRBJ2-5; d_gene: TRBD1; abundance: NA; v_gene: TRBV6-5; CDR3nt: TGTGCCAGCCGACAGGGTGATGGCGAGACCCAGTACTTC; CDR3aa: CASRQGDGETQYF
j_gene: TRBJ2-3; d_gene: NA; abundance: NA; v_gene: TRBV10-3; CDR3nt: TGTGCCATCAGTGAGTCTTTAGTAGATACGCAGTATTTT; CDR3aa: CAISESLVDTQYF
j_gene: TRBJ2-1; d_gene: NA; abundance: NA; v_gene: TRBV6-6; CDR3nt: TGTGCCAGCAGTCAATCTTGGACTATCAATGAGCAGTTCTTC; CDR3aa: CASSQSWTINEQFF
j_gene: TRBJ2-5; d_gene: NA; abundance: NA; v_gene: TRBV7-6; CDR3nt: TGTGCCAGCAGCTCGCAAGAGACCCAGTACTTC; CDR3aa: CASSSQETQYF
j_gene: TRBJ2-4; d_gene: TRBD2; abundance: NA; v_gene: TRBV9; CDR3nt: TGTGCCAGCAGCGGCTTCAGGGAGGGAAACATTCAGTACTTC; CDR3aa: CASSGFREGNIQYF
j_gene: TRBJ2-3; d_gene: TRBD1; abundance: NA; v_gene: TRBV25-1; CDR3nt: TGTGCCAGCAGTGACTTCTACAGGGGGGATACGCAGTATTTT; CDR3aa: CASSDFYRGDTQYF
j_gene: TRBJ1-2; d_gene: NA; abundance: NA; v_gene: TRBV7-9; CDR3nt: TGTGCCAGCAGCCGGGACTCCTCTGGGGGTGGCTACACCTTC; CDR3aa: CASSRDSSGGGYTF
j_gene: TRBJ1-1; d_gene: NA; abundance: NA; v_gene: TRBV30; CDR3nt: TGTGCCTGGAGTACCACAGGACATTTGGGCATGGGCATGAACACTGAAGCTTTCTTT; CDR3aa: CAWSTTGHLGMGMNTEAFF
j_gene: TRBJ2-2; d_gene: TRBD1; abundance: NA; v_gene: TRBV6-6; CDR3nt: TGTGCCAGCAGTTATTGGGACAGGGGCACCGGGGAGCTGTTTTTT; CDR3aa: CASSYWDRGTGELFF
j_gene: TRBJ2-7; d_gene: TRBD1; abundance: few; v_gene: TRBV30; CDR3nt: TGTGCCTGGAACTCACAGGGGGTGGAGCAGTACTTC; CDR3aa: CAWNSQGVEQYF
j_gene: TRBJ2-2; d_gene: NA; abundance: NA; v_gene: TRBV5-6; CDR3nt: TGTGCCAGCAGCTCCACACCGCGGGTTCCCGGGGAGCTGTTTTTT; CDR3aa: CASSSTPRVPGELFF
j_gene: TRBJ2-1; d_gene: NA; abundance: once; v_gene: TRBV18; CDR3nt: TGTGCCAGCTCACCAGGAGGGACCGAGCAGTTCTTC; CDR3aa: CASSPGGTEQFF
j_gene: TRBJ2-7; d_gene: NA; abundance: NA; v_gene: TRBV6-1; CDR3nt: TGTGCCAGCAGTGAAATTTACAGGGTGATGGGCGAGCAGTACTTC; CDR3aa: CASSEIYRVMGEQYF
j_gene: TRBJ2-3; d_gene: NA; abundance: NA; v_gene: TRBV6-5; CDR3nt: TGTGCCAGCAGGGGGGCCACAGATACGCAGTATTTT; CDR3aa: CASRGATDTQYF
j_gene: TRBJ2-3; d_gene: TRBD1; abundance: NA; v_gene: TRBV10-3; CDR3nt: TGTGCCATCAGTGGTTGGACAGGCACTAATACGCAGTATTTT; CDR3aa: CAISGWTGTNTQYF
j_gene: TRBJ1-5; d_gene: NA; abundance: NA; v_gene: TRBV5-1; CDR3nt: TGCGCCAGCAGCTTGGCAGGCTACTATCAGCCCCAGCATTTT; CDR3aa: CASSLAGYYQPQHF
j_gene: TRBJ2-1; d_gene: TRBD2; abundance: NA; v_gene: TRBV5-1; CDR3nt: TGCGCCAGCAGCTTGGTAGGGACTAGTGATGAGCAGTTCTTC; CDR3aa: CASSLVGTSDEQFF
j_gene: TRBJ2-6; d_gene: NA; abundance: NA; v_gene: TRBV2; CDR3nt: TGTGCCAGCAGCTACCTAGACAGGACTGGGGCCAACGTCCTGACTTTC; CDR3aa: CASSYLDRTGANVLTF
j_gene: TRBJ2-5; d_gene: NA; abundance: NA; v_gene: TRBV5-1; CDR3nt: TGCGCCAGCAGCGCCGGACAGCAAGAGACCCAGTACTTC; CDR3aa: CASSAGQQETQYF
j_gene: TRBJ1-2; d_gene: NA; abundance: NA; v_gene: TRBV27; CDR3nt: TGTGCCAGCAGTTTGTCGGGGAGCGGCTACACCTTC; CDR3aa: CASSLSGSGYTF
j_gene: TRBJ2-3; d_gene: TRBD2; abundance: NA; v_gene: TRBV5-1; CDR3nt: TGCGCCAGCACCCTAGCGGGCCCCACAGATACGCAGTATTTT; CDR3aa: CASTLAGPTDTQYF
j_gene: TRBJ1-1; d_gene: NA; abundance: NA; v_gene: TRBV6-1; CDR3nt: TGTGCCAGCAGCCAAGTGGGGAGCATGAACACTGAAGCTTTCTTT; CDR3aa: CASSQVGSMNTEAFF
j_gene: TRBJ1-4; d_gene: NA; abundance: NA; v_gene: TRBV7-9; CDR3nt: TGTGCCAGCAAAGAGACAGGTGGTACTAATGAAAAACTGTTTTTT; CDR3aa: CASKETGGTNEKLFF
j_gene: TRBJ2-7; d_gene: TRBD1; abundance: NA; v_gene: TRBV6-5; CDR3nt: TGTGCCACTGGACAGGGTGAAGTCTACGAGCAGTACTTC; CDR3aa: CATGQGEVYEQYF
j_gene: TRBJ1-2; d_gene: TRBD1; abundance: NA; v_gene: TRBV6-6; CDR3nt: TGTGCCAGCAATTCCCCGGTAGGGGGCAGGGATGGCTACACCTTC; CDR3aa: CASNSPVGGRDGYTF
j_gene: TRBJ2-1; d_gene: NA; abundance: once; v_gene: TRBV5-1; CDR3nt: TGCGCCAGCAGCGTCGGACAGTACTCCTACAATGAGCAGTTCTTC; CDR3aa: CASSVGQYSYNEQFF
j_gene: TRBJ2-7; d_gene: TRBD2; abundance: NA; v_gene: TRBV28; CDR3nt: TGTGCCAGCAGCCTGGCCGAGCGGGGGGGAAGCGAGCAGTACTTC; CDR3aa: CASSLAERGGSEQYF
j_gene: TRBJ1-6; d_gene: NA; abundance: NA; v_gene: TRBV4-1; CDR3nt: TGCGCCAGCAGCCAAGTCGTTCGTTCACCCCTCCACTTT; CDR3aa: CASSQVVRSPLHF